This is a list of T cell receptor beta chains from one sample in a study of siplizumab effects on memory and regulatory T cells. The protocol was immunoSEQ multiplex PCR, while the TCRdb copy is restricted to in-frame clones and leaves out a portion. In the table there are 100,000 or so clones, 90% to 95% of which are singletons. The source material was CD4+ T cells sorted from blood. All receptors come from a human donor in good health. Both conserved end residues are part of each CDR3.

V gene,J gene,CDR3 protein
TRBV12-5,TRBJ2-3,CASGLDSPGDTQYF
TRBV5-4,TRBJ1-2,CASSGAGTRGGYTF
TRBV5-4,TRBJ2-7,CASSLRGAYEQYF
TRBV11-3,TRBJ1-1,CASSSNTEAFF
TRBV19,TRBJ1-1,CASSIDYSHEAFF
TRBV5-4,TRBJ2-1,CASSLGGLAFNEQFF
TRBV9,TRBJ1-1,CASSVDLLNTEAFF
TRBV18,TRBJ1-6,CASSPGNSPLHF
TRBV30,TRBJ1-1,CAWSVRRDTEAFF
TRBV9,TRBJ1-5,CASSVGLPGNQPQHF
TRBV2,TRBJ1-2,CASSEAGQGAGGYTF
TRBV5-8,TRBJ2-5,CASSLTLAGRGTQYF
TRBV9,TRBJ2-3,CASSVGISGTDTQYF
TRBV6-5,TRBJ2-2,CASSYASGELFF
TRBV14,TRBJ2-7,CASRASGTSYEQYF
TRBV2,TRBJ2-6,CASSLGSGANVLTF
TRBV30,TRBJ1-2,CAWSQTIRTGGYTF
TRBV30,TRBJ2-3,CAWYSGTGPSDTQYF
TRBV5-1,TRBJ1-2,CASSLATKNYGYTF
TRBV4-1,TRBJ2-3,CASSQRQVQADTQYF